This T cell receptor beta chain was found in a study of cytomegalovirus exposure and HLA in healthy donors. Background on the study: The early release's HLA-typed donors yielded some 85 million unique TCRs.

PCR was performed using 60 Vbeta and 13 Jbeta primers. Using immunoSEQ multiplex PCR, the repertoire was profiled, and TCRdb retains in-frame clones only, with some absent. The profile shows roughly 100,000 clones, approximately 77% of them singletons. CDR1 is SGHTA, CDR2 FQGNSA, per germline. V was shortened by 5 bases and J by 4 bases, with 11 bases between the two germline ends. CDR3 length equals 14 residues. The rearrangement links TRBV7-2 to TRBJ2-2, with D possibly being TRBD2 (5 bases). The source material was PBMCs. The origin of this receptor is a male donor in good health and CMV-seropositive. CDR3 coding DNA: TGTGCCAGCAGCAGAGGAGGCAGCACCGGGGAGCTGTTTTTT. This gives the protein CASSRGGSTGELFF.